These T cell receptor beta chains were read from a single sample in a study of blood T cell repertoires in COVID-19. TCRdb's copy holds only in-frame clones and misses some; the assay was immunoSEQ multiplex PCR. The sample includes about 520,000 clones, approximately 83% seen only once; the top ten take approximately 3.4%. What was sequenced was peripheral blood. These receptors all stem from a human donor in a cohort sampled during active COVID-19. CDR3s include the opening cysteine and the closing phenylalanine or tryptophan. The D gene is left open where the match is weak. Size is omitted from some rows. Given values are once, few, many or a class for expanded clones.

>NA|TRBJ1-2|TRBV11-3|NA
CASSLGVDGPYGYTF
TGTGCCAGCAGCTTAGGTGTCGATGGGCCCTATGGCTACACCTTC
>NA|TRBJ1-5|TRBV9|NA
CASSVGHGNNQPQHF
TGTGCCAGCAGCGTAGGGCACGGGAACAATCAGCCCCAGCATTTT
>NA|TRBJ1-5|TRBV18|NA
CASSLGQDNQPQHF
TGTGCCAGCTCCCTGGGACAAGACAATCAGCCCCAGCATTTT
>few|TRBJ1-5|TRBV3-1/TRBV3-2|NA
CASSPRMNQPQHF
TGTGCCAGCAGCCCTAGGATGAATCAGCCCCAGCATTTT
>NA|TRBJ2-5|TRBV5-4|TRBD2
CASSVRTSGQETQYF
TGTGCCAGCAGCGTCCGGACTAGCGGACAAGAGACCCAGTACTTC
>NA|TRBJ2-1|TRBV5-4|NA
CASSVTGNEQFF
TGTGCCAGCAGCGTGACGGGGAATGAGCAGTTCTTC
>NA|TRBJ2-3|TRBV5-1|NA
CASSPPGSTDTQYF
TGCGCCAGCAGCCCGCCAGGAAGCACAGATACGCAGTATTTT
>NA|TRBJ2-3|TRBV9|TRBD2
CASSPGLAAYTDTQYF
TGTGCCAGCAGCCCGGGACTAGCGGCCTACACAGATACGCAGTATTTT
>NA|TRBJ2-1|TRBV6-1|NA
CASSLGRTGEQFF
TGTGCCAGCAGCCTAGGTCGAACGGGAGAGCAGTTCTTC
>NA|TRBJ1-1|TRBV5-1|TRBD1
CASSFGQGMNTEAFF
TGCGCCAGCAGCTTTGGACAGGGGATGAACACTGAAGCTTTCTTT
>NA|TRBJ1-2|TRBV12-3/TRBV12-4|NA
CASSLDRVYGYTF
TGTGCCAGCAGTTTAGACAGGGTCTATGGCTACACCTTC
>NA|TRBJ1-1|TRBV27|TRBD1
CASSLLGGQGVTEAFF
TGTGCCAGCAGTTTATTGGGGGGACAGGGGGTCACTGAAGCTTTCTTT
>NA|TRBJ1-1|TRBV29-1|TRBD1
CSVGQGGTEAFF
TGCAGCGTGGGACAGGGGGGCACTGAAGCTTTCTTT
>NA|TRBJ2-1|TRBV6-5|NA
CASSYSRGRYNEQFF
TGTGCCAGCAGTTACTCCAGAGGGCGGTACAATGAGCAGTTCTTC
>few|TRBJ2-3|TRBV10-3|TRBD2
CAIGEGSSDTQYF
TGTGCCATAGGGGAGGGATCATCTGATACGCAGTATTTT
>NA|TRBJ2-4|TRBV19|NA
CASSVARGPRQQYF
TGTGCCAGTAGCGTTGCCCGAGGGCCGCGCCAACAGTACTTC
>once|TRBJ1-6|TRBV19|TRBD1
CASRDNPDRANSPLHF
TGTGCCAGTAGGGACAATCCGGACAGGGCCAATTCACCCCTCCACTTT
>NA|TRBJ1-2|TRBV28|NA
CASSLGSARGNYGYTF
TGTGCCAGCAGCCTGGGGTCTGCCCGGGGGAACTATGGCTACACCTTC
>few|TRBJ2-1|TRBV15|TRBD2
CATSRDPSGRTYNEQFF
TGTGCCACCAGCAGAGATCCTAGCGGGAGGACCTACAATGAGCAGTTCTTC
>NA|TRBJ2-5|TRBV7-2|TRBD1
CASSLGDRGVQETQYF
TGTGCCAGCAGCTTAGGGGACAGGGGAGTCCAAGAGACCCAGTACTTC